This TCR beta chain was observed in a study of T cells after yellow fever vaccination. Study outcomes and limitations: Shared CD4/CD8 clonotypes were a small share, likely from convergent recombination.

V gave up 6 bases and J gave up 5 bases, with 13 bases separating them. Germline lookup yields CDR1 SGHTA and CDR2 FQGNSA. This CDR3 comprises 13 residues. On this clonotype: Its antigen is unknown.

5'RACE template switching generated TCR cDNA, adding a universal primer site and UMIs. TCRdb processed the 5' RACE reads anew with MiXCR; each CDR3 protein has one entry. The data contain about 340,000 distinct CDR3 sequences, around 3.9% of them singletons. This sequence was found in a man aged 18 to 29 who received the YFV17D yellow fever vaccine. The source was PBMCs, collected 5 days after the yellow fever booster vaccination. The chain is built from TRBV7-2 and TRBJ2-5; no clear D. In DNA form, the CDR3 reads TGTGCCAGCAGTCTCACACATCTGGAGACCCAGTACTTC. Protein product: CASSLTHLETQYF.